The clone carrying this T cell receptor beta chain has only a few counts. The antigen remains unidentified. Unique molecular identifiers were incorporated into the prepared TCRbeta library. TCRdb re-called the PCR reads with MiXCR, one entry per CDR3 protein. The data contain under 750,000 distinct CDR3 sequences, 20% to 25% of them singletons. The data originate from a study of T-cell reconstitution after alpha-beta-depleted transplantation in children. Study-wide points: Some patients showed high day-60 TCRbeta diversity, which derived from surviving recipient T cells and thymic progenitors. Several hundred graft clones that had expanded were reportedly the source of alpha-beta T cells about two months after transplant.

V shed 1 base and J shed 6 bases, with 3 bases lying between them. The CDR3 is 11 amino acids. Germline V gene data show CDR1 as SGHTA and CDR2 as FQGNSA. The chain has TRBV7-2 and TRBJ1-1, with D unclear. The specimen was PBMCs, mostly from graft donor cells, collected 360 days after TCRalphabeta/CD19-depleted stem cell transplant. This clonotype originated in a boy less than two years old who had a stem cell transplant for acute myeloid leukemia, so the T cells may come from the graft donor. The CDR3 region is CASSLEPEAFF. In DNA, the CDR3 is TGTGCCAGCAGCTTAGAGCCTGAAGCTTTCTTT.